This TCR beta chain was sequenced in a study of T-cell reconstitution after alpha-beta-depleted transplantation in children. CDR3 length: 14 amino acids. Germline V lookup: CDR1 DFQATT, CDR2 SNEGSKA (reference sequence). J lost 0 bases, V lost 4 bases, and 2 bases had no gene match. This clonotype showed up many times. TCRbeta library preparation incorporated unique molecular identifiers. TCRdb recomputed calls from the PCR reads with MiXCR, one row per CDR3 protein. The sample shows 200,000 to 250,000 distinct CDR3 sequences, about 11% of them seen only once. The sample here was PBMCs, taken before TCRalphabeta/CD19-depleted stem cell transplant. The chain is built from TRBV20-1 and TRBJ2-2; the match to TRBD1 covers 7 bases. This TCR derives from a child less than two years old with acute myeloid leukemia, due to receive a stem cell transplant. For the CDR3, the DNA is TGCAGTGCTACCAGGGGGTCGAACACCGGGGAGCTGTTTTTT. Translation gives CSATRGSNTGELFF.